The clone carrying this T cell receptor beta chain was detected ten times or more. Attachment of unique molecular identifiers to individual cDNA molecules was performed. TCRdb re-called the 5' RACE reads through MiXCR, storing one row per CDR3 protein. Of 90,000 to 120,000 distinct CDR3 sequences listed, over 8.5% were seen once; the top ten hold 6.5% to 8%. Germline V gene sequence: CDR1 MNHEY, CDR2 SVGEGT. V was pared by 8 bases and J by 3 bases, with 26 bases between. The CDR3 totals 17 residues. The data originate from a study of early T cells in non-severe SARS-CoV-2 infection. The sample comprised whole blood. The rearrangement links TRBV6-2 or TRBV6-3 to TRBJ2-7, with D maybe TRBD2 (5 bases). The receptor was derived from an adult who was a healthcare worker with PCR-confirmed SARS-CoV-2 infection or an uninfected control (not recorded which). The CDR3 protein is CASGKPLLGAANYEQYF. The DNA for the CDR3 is TGTGCCAGCGGAAAACCTCTCTTGGGAGCGGCCAACTACGAGCAGTACTTC.